The clone carrying this T cell receptor (beta chain) was seen more than once but under ten times. What it binds is not known. The entry originates in a study of T cells in Graves' hyperthyroidism and ophthalmopathy. Study-level background: Once the initial diagnosis was made, peripheral blood was obtained before any treatment. Study-wide results and caveats: Progression to ophthalmopathy was predicted a median of approximately 6.4 months early. Ophthalmopathy stood apart from stable hyperthyroidism in a 13 V-J model.

The CDR3 runs to 19 residues. Germline V gives CDR1 SEHNR, CDR2 FQNEAQ (reference sequence). Trimming left V 2 bases short and J 1 base short, with 18 bases between. It was RNA transcripts that yielded the amplified TCR beta CDR3 regions. First-round RT-PCR of the TCR CDR3 relied on the HTBI primer set. TCRdb analysed the multiplex PCR reads with MiXCR anew, one entry per CDR3 protein. This table has a few hundred thousand distinct CDR3 sequences, about 14% appearing once. This chain connects TRBV7-9 to TRBJ2-6; D ambiguous. This clonotype originated in a woman between 40 and 50 years old with Graves' hyperthyroidism. The sample consisted of blood. The CDR3 loop is CASSLLQLVGGSGANVLTF. The CDR3 DNA reads as TGTGCCAGCAGCTTACTGCAGCTTGTTGGTGGGTCTGGGGCCAACGTCCTGACTTTC.